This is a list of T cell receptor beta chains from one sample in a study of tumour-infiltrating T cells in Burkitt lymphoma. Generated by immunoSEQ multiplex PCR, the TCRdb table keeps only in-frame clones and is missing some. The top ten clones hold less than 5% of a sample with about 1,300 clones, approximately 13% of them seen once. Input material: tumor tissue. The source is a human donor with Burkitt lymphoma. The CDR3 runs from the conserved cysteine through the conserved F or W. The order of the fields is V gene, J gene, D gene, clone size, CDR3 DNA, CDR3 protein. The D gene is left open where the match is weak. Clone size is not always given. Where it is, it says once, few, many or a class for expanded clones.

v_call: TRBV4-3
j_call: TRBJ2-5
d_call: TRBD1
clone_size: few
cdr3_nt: TGCGCCAGCAGCCGCATGGACAGGGTGAAGGAGACCCAGTACTTC
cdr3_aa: CASSRMDRVKETQYF

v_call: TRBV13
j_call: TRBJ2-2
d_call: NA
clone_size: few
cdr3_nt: TGTGCCAGCAGCCTCCTGACCTGGTCGGGCACCGGGGAGCTGTTTTTT
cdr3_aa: CASSLLTWSGTGELFF

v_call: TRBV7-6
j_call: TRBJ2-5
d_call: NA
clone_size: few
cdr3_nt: TGTGCCAGCAGCTTAGTGCGGAATCTGGAAGAGACCCAGTACTTC
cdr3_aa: CASSLVRNLEETQYF

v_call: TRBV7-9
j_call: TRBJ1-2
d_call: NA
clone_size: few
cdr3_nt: TGTGCCAGCAGCGGGGGAGGGGAAGGCTATGGCTACACCTTC
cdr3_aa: CASSGGGEGYGYTF

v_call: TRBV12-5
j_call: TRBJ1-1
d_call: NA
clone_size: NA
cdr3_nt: TGTGCTAGTGGTTTACCGAACACTGAAGCTTTCTTT
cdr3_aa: CASGLPNTEAFF

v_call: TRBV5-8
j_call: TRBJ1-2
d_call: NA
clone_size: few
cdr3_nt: TGTGCCAGTAGCTGGGAGGGACAAATTAACTATGGCTACACCTTC
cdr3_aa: CASSWEGQINYGYTF

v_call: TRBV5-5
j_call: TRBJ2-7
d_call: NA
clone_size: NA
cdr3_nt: TGTGCCAGCAGCTTGGGAGACAGTCAGCAGTACTTC
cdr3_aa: CASSLGDSQQYF

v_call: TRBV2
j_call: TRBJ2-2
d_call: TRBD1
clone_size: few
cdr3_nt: TGTGCCAGCAAGGGGACAGAGAACACCGGGGAGCTGTTTTTT
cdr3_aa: CASKGTENTGELFF

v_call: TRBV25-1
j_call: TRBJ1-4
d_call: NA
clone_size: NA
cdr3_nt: TGTGCCAGTGAGGGGGGGTCTTACACTAATGAAAAACTGTTTTTT
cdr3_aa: CASEGGSYTNEKLFF

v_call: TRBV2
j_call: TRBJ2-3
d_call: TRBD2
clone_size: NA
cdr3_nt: TGTGCCAGCTGCCCCCGGGGGGATAAGCAGTATTTT
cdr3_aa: CASCPRGDKQYF

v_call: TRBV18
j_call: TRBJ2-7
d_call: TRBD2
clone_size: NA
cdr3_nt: TGTGCCAGCTCAGCGGGGGGGATTAGCTCCTACGAGCAGTACTTC
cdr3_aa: CASSAGGISSYEQYF

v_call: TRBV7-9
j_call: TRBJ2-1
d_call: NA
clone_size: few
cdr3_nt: TGTGCCAGCAGCCCCGCCCGGAGCCAAACTCACAATGAGCAGTTCTTC
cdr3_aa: CASSPARSQTHNEQFF

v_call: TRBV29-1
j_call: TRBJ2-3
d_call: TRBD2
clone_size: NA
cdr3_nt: TGCAGCGTTGTGGGGGGGGATACGCAGTATTTT
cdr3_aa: CSVVGGDTQYF

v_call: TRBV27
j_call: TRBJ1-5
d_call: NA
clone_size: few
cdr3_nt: TGTGCCAGCAGTTTATCGAGCAACAGCAATCAGCCCCAGCATTTT
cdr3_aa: CASSLSSNSNQPQHF

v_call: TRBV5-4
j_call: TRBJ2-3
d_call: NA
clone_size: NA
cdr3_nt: TGTGCCAGCAGCTTGGTGGCGGCAAGCACAGATACGCAGTATTTT
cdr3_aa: CASSLVAASTDTQYF

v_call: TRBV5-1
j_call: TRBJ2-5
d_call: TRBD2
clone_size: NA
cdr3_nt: TGCGCCAGCAGCTTGGAACTAGCGCAGGTCGAGACCCAGTACTTC
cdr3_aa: CASSLELAQVETQYF

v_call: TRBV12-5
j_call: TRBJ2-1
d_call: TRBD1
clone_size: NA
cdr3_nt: TGTGCTAGTGGTTTGGTACAGGGGGGAGAGGGGGGCAATGAGCAGTTCTTC
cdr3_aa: CASGLVQGGEGGNEQFF

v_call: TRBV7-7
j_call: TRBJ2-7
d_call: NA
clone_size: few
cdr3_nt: TGTGCCAGCAGCTTAGCGGTACGTGACGAGCAGTACTTC
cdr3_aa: CASSLAVRDEQYF

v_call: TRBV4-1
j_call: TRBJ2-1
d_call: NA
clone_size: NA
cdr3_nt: TGCGCCAGCAGCCACGGGTCCGGGAGCCTTCCGGATGAGCAGTTCTTC
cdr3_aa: CASSHGSGSLPDEQFF

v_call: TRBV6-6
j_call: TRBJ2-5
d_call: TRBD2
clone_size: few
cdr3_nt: TGTGCCAGCAGACGCCCGGGACTAGCGGGGGAGACCCAGTACTTC
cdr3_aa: CASRRPGLAGETQYF

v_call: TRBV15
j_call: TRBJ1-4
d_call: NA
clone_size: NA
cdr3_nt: TGTGCCACCAGCGGTTTATGGGCTGAGGAAAAACTGTTTTTT
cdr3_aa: CATSGLWAEEKLFF

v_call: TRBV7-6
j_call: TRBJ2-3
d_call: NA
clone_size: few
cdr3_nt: TGTGCCAGCAGCTTAGCACCGGGAATACCAAATACGCAGTATTTT
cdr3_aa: CASSLAPGIPNTQYF

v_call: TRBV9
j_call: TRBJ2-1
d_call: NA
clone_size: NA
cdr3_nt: TGTGCCAGCAGCGTAGCGAACTCCTGGTACAATGAGCAGTTCTTC
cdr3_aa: CASSVANSWYNEQFF

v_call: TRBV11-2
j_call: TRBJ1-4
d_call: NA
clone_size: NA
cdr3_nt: TGTGCCAGCAGCCGAAGTAGCCAGGGGCTTTATTCGAAACTGTTTTTT
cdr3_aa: CASSRSSQGLYSKLFF

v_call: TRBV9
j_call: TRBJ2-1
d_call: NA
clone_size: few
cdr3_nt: TGTGCCAGCAGCTCGACCTCCTACAATGAGCAGTTCTTC
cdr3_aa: CASSSTSYNEQFF

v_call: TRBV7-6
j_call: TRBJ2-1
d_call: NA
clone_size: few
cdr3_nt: TGTGCCAGCAGCTTCAAGGGGACCTACAATGAGCAGTTCTTC
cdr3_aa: CASSFKGTYNEQFF

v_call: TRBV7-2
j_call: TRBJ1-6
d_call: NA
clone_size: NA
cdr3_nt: TGTGCCAGCAGCCCCAGGGACCCTCTGAGTTCACCCCTCCACTTT
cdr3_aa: CASSPRDPLSSPLHF

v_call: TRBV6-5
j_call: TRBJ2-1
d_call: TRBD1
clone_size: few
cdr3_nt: TGTGCCAGCAGTTACTCCGTGTCAGGGGGTTGGAATGAGCAGTTCTTC
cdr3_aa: CASSYSVSGGWNEQFF

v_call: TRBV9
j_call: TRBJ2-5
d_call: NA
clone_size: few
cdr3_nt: TGTGCCAGCAGCGGGGGTGGTGGAGAGACCCAGTACTTC
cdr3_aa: CASSGGGGETQYF

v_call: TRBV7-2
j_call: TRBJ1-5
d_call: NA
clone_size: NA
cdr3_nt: TGTGCCAGCAGCTTAGGAAGGAACCCCAATCAGCCCCAGCATTTT
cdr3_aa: CASSLGRNPNQPQHF

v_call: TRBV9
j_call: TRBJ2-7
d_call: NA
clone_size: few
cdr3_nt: TGTGCCAGCAGCGTAGCCCCTTCTTCAGCGAACGAGCAGTACTTC
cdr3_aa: CASSVAPSSANEQYF

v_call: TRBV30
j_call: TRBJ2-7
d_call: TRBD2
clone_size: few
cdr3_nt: TGTGCCTGGAGTGTAGGACTAGGTTCCGAGCAGTACTTC
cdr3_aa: CAWSVGLGSEQYF

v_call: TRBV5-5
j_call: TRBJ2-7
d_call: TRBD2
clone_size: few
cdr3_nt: TGTGCCAGCAGCTTGGGACTAGCGGGCTCCTACGAGCAGTACTTC
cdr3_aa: CASSLGLAGSYEQYF

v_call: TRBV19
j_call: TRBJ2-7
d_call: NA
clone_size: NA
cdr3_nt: TGTGCCAGACCCAATTATACCGGGACAAGGGAGCAGTACTTC
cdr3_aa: CARPNYTGTREQYF

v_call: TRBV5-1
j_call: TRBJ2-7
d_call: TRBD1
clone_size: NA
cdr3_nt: TGCGCCAGCAGCCTGACAGGGCACGAGCAGTACTTC
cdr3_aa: CASSLTGHEQYF

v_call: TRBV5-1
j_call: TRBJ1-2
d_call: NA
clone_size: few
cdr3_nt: TGCGCCAGCAGCTTGGATATCGGGGGGAGGGCAAGTGGCTACACCTTC
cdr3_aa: CASSLDIGGRASGYTF

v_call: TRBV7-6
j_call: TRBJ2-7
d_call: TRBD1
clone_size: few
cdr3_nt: TGTGCCAGCAGCCCCGGGACAGGGGTCCACGAGCAGTACTTC
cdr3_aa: CASSPGTGVHEQYF

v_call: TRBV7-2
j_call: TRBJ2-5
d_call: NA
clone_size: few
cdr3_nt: TGTGCCAGCAGCTTAGGGCCGGGACCGATCCTTGCCCAGTACTTC
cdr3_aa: CASSLGPGPILAQYF

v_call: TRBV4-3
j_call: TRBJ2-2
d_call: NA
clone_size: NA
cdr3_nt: TGCGCCAGCAGCCATACAATCCAGGGTACCGGGGAGCTGTTTTTT
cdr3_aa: CASSHTIQGTGELFF

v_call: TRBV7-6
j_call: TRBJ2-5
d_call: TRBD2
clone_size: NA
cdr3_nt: TGTGCCAGCAGCCCCGGAGGAGTGGCTAGCGGAGAGACCCAGTACTTC
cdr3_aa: CASSPGGVASGETQYF

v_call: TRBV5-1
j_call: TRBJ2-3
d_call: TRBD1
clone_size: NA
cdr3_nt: TGCGCCAGCAGCGTGGACAGGGGAGGGACAGATACGCAGTATTTT
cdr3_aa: CASSVDRGGTDTQYF

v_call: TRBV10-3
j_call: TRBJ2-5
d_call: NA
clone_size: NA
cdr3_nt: TGTGCCATCACCCCTAGGGCCCAAGAGACCCAGTACTTC
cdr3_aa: CAITPRAQETQYF

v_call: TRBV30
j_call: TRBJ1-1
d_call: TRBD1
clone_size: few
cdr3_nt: TGTGCCTGGAGGAAGACAGGGGCGACTCCTGAAGCTTTCTTT
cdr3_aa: CAWRKTGATPEAFF

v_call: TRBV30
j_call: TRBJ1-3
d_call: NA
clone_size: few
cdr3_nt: TGTGCCTGGAGTGGAGGCCCCGCAAACACCATATATTTT
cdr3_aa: CAWSGGPANTIYF

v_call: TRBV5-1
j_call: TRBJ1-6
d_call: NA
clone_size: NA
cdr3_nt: TGCGCCAGCAGCTTGGAGGGGGGCTCACCCCTCCACTTT
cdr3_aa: CASSLEGGSPLHF

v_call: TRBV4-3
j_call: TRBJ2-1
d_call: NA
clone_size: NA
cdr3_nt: TGCGCCAGCAGCCAAGATGGGGGGCCCTACAATGAGCAGTTCTTC
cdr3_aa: CASSQDGGPYNEQFF

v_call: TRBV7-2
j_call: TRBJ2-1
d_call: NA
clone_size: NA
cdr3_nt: TGTGCCAGCAGCCCCGGGACTCACAATGAGCAGTTCTTC
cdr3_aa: CASSPGTHNEQFF

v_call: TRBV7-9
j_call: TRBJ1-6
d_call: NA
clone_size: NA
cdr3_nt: TGTGCCAGCAGCTTAAGGGAGCTTTCACCCCTCCACTTT
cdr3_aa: CASSLRELSPLHF

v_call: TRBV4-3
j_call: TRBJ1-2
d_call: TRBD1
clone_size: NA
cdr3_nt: TGCGCCAGCAGCCAAGATTTTATCCAGGGGGTGAACTATGGCTACACCTTC
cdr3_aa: CASSQDFIQGVNYGYTF

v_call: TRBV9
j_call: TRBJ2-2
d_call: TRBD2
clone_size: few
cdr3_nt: TGTGCCAGCAGCGCCCCTAGCGGAAACACCGGGGAGCTGTTTTTT
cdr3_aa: CASSAPSGNTGELFF

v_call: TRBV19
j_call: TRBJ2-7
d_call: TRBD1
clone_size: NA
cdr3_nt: TGTGCCAGTAGTATAGATGCTACAGGGGGCTACGAGCAGTACTTC
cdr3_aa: CASSIDATGGYEQYF

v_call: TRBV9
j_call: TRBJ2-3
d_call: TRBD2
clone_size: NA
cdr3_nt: TGTGCCAGCAGCCACAACCGGGGGCTAGCGGGGGACACAGATACGCAGTATTTT
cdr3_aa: CASSHNRGLAGDTDTQYF

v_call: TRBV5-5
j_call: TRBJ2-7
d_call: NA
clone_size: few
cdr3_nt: TGTGCCAGCAGCTTACTCTTCGGGGGGCCCTACGAGCAGTACTTC
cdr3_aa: CASSLLFGGPYEQYF

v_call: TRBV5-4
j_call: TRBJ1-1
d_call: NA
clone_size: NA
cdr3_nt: TGTGCCAGCAGCTTGGAGGCCTTGGGCACTGAAGCTTTCTTT
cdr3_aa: CASSLEALGTEAFF

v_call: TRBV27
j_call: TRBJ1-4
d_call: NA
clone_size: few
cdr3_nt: TGTGCCAGCAGAGGCGTTTCTAATGAAAAACTGTTTTTT
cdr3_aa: CASRGVSNEKLFF

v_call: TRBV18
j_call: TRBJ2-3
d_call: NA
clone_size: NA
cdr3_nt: TGTGCCAGCTCACCAGGGGTCGGCCGGAACACAGATACGCAGTATTTT
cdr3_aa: CASSPGVGRNTDTQYF

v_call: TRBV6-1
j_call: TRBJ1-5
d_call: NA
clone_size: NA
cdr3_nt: TGTGCCAGCAGTAGACAGGTCCCCTCGGGACAGCCCCAGCATTTT
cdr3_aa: CASSRQVPSGQPQHF